The 7 T cell receptor beta chains below come from one sample, sequenced in a study of blood T cell repertoires in COVID-19. This table comes from immunoSEQ multiplex PCR, and its TCRdb copy is limited to in-frame clones, with some not included. The sample records 200,000 to 300,000 clones, approximately 86% being singletons. The source material was peripheral blood. All receptors derive from a woman in her sixties or seventies with COVID-19, enrolled during active disease.

This clone showed up just a few times. The V call is TRBV12-3 or TRBV12-4, the J call TRBJ1-1; D unresolved. The CDR3 covers 13 residues. V was cut by 3 bases and J by 0 bases, with 5 bases left in between. DNA of the CDR3: TGTGCCAGCAGTTTGAGGATGAACACTGAAGCTTTCTTT. Protein sequence: CASSLRMNTEAFF.

The rearrangement joins TRBV7-8 to TRBJ2-3, with D possibly TRBD2 on 5 matching bases. The CDR3 covers 14 residues. Trimming shortened V by 7 bases and J by 0 bases, and 11 bases separated the two germline ends. Germline CDR1 is SGHVS and CDR2 is FQNEAQ. For the CDR3, the DNA is TGTGCCAGCATCCCGGGGTCTAGCACAGATACGCAGTATTTT. It codes for CASIPGSSTDTQYF.

J is TRBJ1-2 and V is TRBV7-3; 7 bases align to TRBD1. CDR3 length: 14 amino acids. From germline, CDR1 is SGHTA and CDR2 FQGTGA. V lost 5 bases and J lost 8; bases outside the gene matches: 11. DNA of the CDR3: TGTGCCAGCAGCCCGGGACAGACATGGGAGGGCTACACCTTC. Translation gives CASSPGQTWEGYTF.

This chain uses TRBV10-3 with TRBJ2-3, with 10 bases aligning to TRBD1. V lost 6 bases, J lost 3 bases, and 6 bases stayed unmatched. This CDR3 is 15 amino acids long. Germline loops: CDR1 ENHRY, CDR2 SYGVKD. Written as DNA, the CDR3 is TGTGCCATCAGGGGGGGGACAGGGGAAACAGATACGCAGTATTTT. This translates into CAIRGGTGETDTQYF.

This clone was picked up one time. This chain links TRBV6-5 with TRBJ1-3; D may be TRBD1 (5 bases). V lost 6 bases to trimming and J lost 2 bases, with 8 bases between them. This CDR3 has 13 residues. Germline lookup yields CDR1 MNHEY and CDR2 SVGAGI. The CDR3 is CASSRGTGNTIYF. The CDR3 DNA reads as TGTGCCAGCAGCCGGGGGACTGGAAACACCATATATTTT.

The chain links TRBV9 to TRBJ2-2; TRBD2 agrees at 11 bases. The germline V gene encodes CDR1 SGDLS and CDR2 YYNGEE. The CDR3 extends over 14 amino acids. With 4 bases clipped from V and 6 bases from J, the junction kept 2 bases outside the gene matches. The CDR3 region has the DNA TGTGCCAGCAGCAGTAGCGGGAGGGCCGGGGAGCTGTTTTTT. Its protein product is CASSSSGRAGELFF.

This sequence joins TRBV28 and TRBJ1-2, with D possibly being TRBD1 (6 bases). The CDR3 is 14 residues long. V shed 7 bases and J shed 6 bases, with 18 bases lying between them. The germline V gene encodes CDR1 MDHEN and CDR2 SYDVKM. This CDR3 reads CASTTAGERNGYTF. The CDR3 region has the DNA TGTGCCAGCACAACGGCAGGGGAGCGTAATGGCTACACCTTC.